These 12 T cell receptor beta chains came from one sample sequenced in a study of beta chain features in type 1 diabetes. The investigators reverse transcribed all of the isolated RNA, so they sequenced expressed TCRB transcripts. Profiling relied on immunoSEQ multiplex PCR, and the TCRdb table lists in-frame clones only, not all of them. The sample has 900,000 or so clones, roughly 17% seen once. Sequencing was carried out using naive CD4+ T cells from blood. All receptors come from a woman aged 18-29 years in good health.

This CDR3 is CASSLGQLGYEQYF. The CDR3, as DNA: TGTGCCAGCAGCTTAGGACAGCTAGGCTACGAGCAGTACTTC. This chain connects TRBV7-8 to TRBJ2-7; TRBD1 might be the D (5 bases). The germline V gene has CDR1 SGHVS and CDR2 FQNEAQ. The CDR3 extends over 14 amino acids. Trimming left V 1 base short and J 3 bases short, with 10 bases between.

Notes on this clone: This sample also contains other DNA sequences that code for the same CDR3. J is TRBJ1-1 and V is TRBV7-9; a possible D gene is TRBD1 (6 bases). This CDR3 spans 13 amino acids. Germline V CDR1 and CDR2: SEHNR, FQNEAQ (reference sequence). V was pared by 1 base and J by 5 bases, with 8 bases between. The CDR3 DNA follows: TGTGCCAGCAGCTTAGTGCAGGGGACTGAAGCTTTCTTT. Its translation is CASSLVQGTEAFF.

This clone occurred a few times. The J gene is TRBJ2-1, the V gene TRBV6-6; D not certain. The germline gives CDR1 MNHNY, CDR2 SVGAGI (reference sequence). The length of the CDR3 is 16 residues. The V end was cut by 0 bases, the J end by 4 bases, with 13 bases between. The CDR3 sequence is CASSYSTRSGYNEQFF. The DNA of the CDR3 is TGTGCCAGCAGTTACTCGACCAGGTCTGGGTACAATGAGCAGTTCTTC.

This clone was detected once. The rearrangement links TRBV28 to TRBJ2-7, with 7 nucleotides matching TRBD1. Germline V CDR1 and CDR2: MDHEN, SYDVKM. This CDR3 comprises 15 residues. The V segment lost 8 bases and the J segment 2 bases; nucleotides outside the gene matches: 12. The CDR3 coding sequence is TGTGCCAGCTGTTCCGGCGGACAGGAGACCTACGAGCAGTACTTC. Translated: CASCSGGQETYEQYF.

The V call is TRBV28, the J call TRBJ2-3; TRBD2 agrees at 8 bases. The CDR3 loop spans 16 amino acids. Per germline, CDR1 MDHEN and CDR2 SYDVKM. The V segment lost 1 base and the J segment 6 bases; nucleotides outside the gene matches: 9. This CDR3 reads CASSLFRAGARDTQYF. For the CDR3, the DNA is TGTGCCAGCAGTTTATTCCGAGCGGGAGCCCGCGATACGCAGTATTTT.

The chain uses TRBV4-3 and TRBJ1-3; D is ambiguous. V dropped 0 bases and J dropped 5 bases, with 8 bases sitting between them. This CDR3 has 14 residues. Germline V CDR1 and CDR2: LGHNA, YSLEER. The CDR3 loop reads CASSQDYGRNTIYF. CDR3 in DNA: TGCGCCAGCAGCCAAGATTACGGTCGAAACACCATATATTTT.

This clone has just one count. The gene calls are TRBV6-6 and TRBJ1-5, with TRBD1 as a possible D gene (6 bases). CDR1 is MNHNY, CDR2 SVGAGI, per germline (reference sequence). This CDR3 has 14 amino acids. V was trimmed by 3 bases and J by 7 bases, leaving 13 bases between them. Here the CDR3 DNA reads TGTGCCAGCAGTTATACAGGGAATGGACAGCCCCAGCATTTT. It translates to CASSYTGNGQPQHF.

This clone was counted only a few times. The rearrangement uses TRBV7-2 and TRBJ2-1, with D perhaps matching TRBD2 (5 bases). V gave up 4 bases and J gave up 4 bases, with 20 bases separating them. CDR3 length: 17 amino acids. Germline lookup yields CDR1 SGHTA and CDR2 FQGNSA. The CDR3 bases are TGTGCCAGCAGCTCGGGTCCGCCCAAGAGGGTTTACAATGAGCAGTTCTTC. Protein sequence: CASSSGPPKRVYNEQFF.

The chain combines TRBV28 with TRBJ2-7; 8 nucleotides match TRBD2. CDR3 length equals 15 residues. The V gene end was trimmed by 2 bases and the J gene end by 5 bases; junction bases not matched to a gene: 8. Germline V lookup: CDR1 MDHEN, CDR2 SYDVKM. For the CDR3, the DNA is TGTGCCAGCAGTTTACCGGGCGGGGGGCTCCACGAGCAGTACTTC. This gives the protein CASSLPGGGLHEQYF.

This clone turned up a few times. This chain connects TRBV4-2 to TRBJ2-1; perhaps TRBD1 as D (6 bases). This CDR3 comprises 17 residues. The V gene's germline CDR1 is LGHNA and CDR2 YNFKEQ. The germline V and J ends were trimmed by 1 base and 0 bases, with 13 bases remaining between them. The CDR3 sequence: CASSQVSGVSSYNEQFF. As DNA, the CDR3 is TGTGCCAGCAGCCAAGTCTCAGGGGTCAGCTCCTACAATGAGCAGTTCTTC.

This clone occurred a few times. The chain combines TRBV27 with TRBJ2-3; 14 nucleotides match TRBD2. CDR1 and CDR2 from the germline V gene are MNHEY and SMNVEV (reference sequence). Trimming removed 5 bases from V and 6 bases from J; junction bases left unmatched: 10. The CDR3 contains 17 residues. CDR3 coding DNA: TGTGCCAGCAGTAACCCGGGACTAGCGGGAGTTTTGGATACGCAGTATTTT. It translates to CASSNPGLAGVLDTQYF.

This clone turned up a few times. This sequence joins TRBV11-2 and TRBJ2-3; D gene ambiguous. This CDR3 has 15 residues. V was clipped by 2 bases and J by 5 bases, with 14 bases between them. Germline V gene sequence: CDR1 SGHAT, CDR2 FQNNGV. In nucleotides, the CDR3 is TGTGCCAGCAGCTTAATACTCCGGGCTATAGATACGCAGTATTTT. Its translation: CASSLILRAIDTQYF.